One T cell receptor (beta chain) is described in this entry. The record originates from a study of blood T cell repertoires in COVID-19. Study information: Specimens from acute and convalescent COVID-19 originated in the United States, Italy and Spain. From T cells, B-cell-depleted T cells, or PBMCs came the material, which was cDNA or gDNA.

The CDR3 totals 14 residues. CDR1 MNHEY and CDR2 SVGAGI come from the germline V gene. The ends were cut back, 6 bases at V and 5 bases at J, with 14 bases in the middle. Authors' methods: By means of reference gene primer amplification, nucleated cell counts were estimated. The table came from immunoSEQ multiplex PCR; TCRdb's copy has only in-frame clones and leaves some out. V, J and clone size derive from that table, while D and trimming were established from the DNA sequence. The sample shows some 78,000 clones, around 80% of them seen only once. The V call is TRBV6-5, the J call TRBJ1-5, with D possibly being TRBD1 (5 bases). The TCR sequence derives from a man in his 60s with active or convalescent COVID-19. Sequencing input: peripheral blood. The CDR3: CASRVGAGDQPQHF. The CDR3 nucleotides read TGTGCCAGCAGGGTTGGCGCGGGGGATCAGCCCCAGCATTTT.